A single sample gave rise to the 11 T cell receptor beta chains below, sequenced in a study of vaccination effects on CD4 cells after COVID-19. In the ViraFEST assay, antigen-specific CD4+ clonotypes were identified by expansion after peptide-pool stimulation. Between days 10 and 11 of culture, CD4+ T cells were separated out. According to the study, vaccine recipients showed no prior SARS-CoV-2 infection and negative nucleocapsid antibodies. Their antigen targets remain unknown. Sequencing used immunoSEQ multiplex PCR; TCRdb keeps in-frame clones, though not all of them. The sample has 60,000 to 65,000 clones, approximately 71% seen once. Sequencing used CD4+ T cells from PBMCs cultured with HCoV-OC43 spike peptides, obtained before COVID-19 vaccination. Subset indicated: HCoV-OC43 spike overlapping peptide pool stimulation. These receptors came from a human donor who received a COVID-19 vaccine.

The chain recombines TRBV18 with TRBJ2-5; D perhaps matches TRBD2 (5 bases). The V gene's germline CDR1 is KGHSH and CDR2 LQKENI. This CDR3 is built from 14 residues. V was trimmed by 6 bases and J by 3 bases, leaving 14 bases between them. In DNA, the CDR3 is TGTGCCAGCTCTCCAAGGGAAGCGGAAGAGACCCAGTACTTC. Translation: CASSPREAEETQYF. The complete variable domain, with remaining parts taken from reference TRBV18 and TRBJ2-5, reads NAGVMQNPRHLVRRRGQEARLRCSPMKGHSHVYWYRQLPEEGLKFMVYLQKENIIDESGMPKERFSAEFPKEGPSILRIQQVVRGDSAAYFCASSPREAEETQYFGPGTRLLVL.

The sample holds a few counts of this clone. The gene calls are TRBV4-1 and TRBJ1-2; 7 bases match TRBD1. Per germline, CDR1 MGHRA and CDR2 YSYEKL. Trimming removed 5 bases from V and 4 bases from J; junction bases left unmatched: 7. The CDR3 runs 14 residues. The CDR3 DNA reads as TGCGCCAGCAGCTCTACAGGGGAGAGCTATGGCTACACCTTC. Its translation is CASSSTGESYGYTF.

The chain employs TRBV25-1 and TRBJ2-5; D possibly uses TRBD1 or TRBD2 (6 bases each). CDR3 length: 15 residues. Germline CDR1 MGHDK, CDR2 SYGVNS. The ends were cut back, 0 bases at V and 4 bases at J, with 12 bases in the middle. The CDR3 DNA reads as TGTGCCAGCAGTGAATATAGAGGGGGAGGAGAGACCCAGTACTTC. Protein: CASSEYRGGGETQYF.

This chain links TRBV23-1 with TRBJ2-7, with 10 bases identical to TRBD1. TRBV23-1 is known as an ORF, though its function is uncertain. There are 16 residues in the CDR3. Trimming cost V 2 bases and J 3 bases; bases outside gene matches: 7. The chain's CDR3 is CASSQGTGVGLYEQYV. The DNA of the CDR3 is TGCGCCAGCAGTCAAGGGACAGGGGTTGGTCTCTACGAGCAGTACGTC.

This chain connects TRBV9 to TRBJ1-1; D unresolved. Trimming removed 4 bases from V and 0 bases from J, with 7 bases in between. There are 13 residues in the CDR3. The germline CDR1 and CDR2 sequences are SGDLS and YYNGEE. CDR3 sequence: CASSPGMNTEAFF. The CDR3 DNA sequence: TGTGCCAGCAGCCCGGGAATGAACACTGAAGCTTTCTTT.

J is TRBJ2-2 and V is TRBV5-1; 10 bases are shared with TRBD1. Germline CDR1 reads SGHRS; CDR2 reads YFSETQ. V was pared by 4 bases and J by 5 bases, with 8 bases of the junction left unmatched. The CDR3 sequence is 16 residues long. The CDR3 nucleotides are TGCGCCAGCAGCCAAAGACAGGGGGCGTCGACCGGGGAGCTGTTTTTT. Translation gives CASSQRQGASTGELFF. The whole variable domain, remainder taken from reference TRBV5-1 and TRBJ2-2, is KAGVTQTPRYLIKTRGQQVTLSCSPISGHRSVSWYQQTPGQGLQFLFEYFSETQRNKGNFPGRFSGRQFSNSRSEMNVSTLELGDSALYLCASSQRQGASTGELFFGEGSRLTVL.

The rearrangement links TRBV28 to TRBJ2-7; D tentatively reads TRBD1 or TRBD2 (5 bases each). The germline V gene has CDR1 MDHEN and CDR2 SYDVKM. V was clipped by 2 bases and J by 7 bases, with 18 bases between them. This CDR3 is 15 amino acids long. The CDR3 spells CASSLSGQGVREQYV. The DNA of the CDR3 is TGTGCCAGCAGTTTAAGCGGTCAGGGCGTACGGGAGCAGTACGTC.

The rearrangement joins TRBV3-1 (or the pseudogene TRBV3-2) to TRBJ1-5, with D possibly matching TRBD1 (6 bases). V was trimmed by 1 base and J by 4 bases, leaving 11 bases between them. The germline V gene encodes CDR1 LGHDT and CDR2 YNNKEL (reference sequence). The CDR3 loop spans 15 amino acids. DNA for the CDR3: TGTGCCAGCAGCCAAGGTCCAGGGGTGAATCAGCCCCAGCATTTT. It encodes CASSQGPGVNQPQHF.

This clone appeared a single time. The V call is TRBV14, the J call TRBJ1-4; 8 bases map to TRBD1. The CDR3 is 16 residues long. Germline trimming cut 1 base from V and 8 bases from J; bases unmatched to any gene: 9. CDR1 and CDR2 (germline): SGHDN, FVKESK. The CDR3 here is CASSQVDQGAMEKLFF. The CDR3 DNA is TGTGCCAGCAGCCAAGTAGACCAGGGGGCGATGGAAAAACTGTTTTTT.

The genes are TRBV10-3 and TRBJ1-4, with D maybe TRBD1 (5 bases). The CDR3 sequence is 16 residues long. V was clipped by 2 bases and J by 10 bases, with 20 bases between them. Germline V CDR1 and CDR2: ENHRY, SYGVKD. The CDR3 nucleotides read TGTGCCATCAGTGAGGGGGGAGAGGGGACCGCGGGAAAACTGTTTTTT. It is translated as CAISEGGEGTAGKLFF.

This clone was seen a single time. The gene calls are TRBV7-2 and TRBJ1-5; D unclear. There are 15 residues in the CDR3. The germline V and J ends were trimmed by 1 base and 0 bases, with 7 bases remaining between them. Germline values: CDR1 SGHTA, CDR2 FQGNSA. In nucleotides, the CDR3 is TGTGCCAGCAGCTTAGTGGGCCTTAGCAATCAGCCCCAGCATTTT. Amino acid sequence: CASSLVGLSNQPQHF.